This T cell receptor beta chain was profiled in a study of cytomegalovirus exposure and HLA in healthy donors. This CDR3 has 16 amino acids. V dropped 2 bases and J dropped 1 base, with 13 bases sitting between them. Per the germline V gene, CDR1 is MRHNA and CDR2 is SNTAGT. 13 Jbeta primers and 60 Vbeta primers were used for the PCR. Only in-frame clones appear in the TCRdb table, and some are missing; sequencing was by immunoSEQ multiplex PCR. The data show 110,000 to 150,000 clones, approximately 71% seen once. In this sample, this clone turned up a few times. This chain uses TRBV6-4 with TRBJ2-3, with a tentative D call TRBD2 (6 bases). Sequences were obtained from PBMCs. The clonotype was recovered from a woman aged 50 to 65 in good health and CMV-seronegative. CDR3 sequence (DNA): TGTGCCAGCAGTGACGGGCGGGGAGGTGGCACAGATACGCAGTATTTT. Translating gives CASSDGRGGGTDTQYF.